This T cell receptor beta chain was captured by sequencing in a study of blood T cell repertoires in COVID-19. Across the study: The United States, Italy and Spain supplied acute and convalescent COVID-19 samples.

Grouping used clinical history reported by participants in a survey and questionnaire. Cohort 3 recovered donors had two negative PCRs, clearance, or symptom resolution. Clones were sequenced by immunoSEQ multiplex PCR, and TCRdb holds only the in-frame ones, with some missing. The sample lists 140,000 or so clones, 80% to 90% occurring once. The V segment lost 5 bases and the J segment 0 bases; nucleotides outside the gene matches: 18. Per germline, CDR1 SEHNR and CDR2 FQNEAQ (reference sequence). This CDR3 spans 20 amino acids. The sequence derives from a man aged 55-75 years who had recovered from COVID-19. The sample comprised PBMCs or T cells enriched from blood (not recorded which). The chain employs TRBV7-9 and TRBJ2-1, with TRBD1 matching 8 bases. CDR3 sequence: CASSSVTPSRDRSSYNEQFF. CDR3 sequence (DNA): TGTGCCAGCAGCAGTGTAACTCCCTCGAGGGACAGGAGCTCCTACAATGAGCAGTTCTTC.